These T cell receptor beta chains were read from a single sample in a study of cytomegalovirus exposure and HLA in healthy donors. TCRdb's table, derived via immunoSEQ multiplex PCR, lists solely in-frame clones and lacks some. Of 100,000 to 150,000 clones listed, approximately 74% are singletons. Sequencing used PBMCs. The origin of the receptors is a male donor in good health and CMV-seronegative. Each CDR3 is given with its conserved first and last residue. Fields, in order: clone size, V gene, D gene, J gene, CDR3 DNA, CDR3 protein. A D gene is named only where the DNA matches it firmly. Size is omitted from some rows. Given values are once, few, many or a class for expanded clones.

clone_size: -
v_call: TRBV28
d_call: TRBD1
j_call: TRBJ2-7
cdr3_nt: TGTGCCACAGACAGGGGGAAGTACGAGCAGTACTTC
cdr3_aa: CATDRGKYEQYF

clone_size: -
v_call: TRBV27
d_call: -
j_call: TRBJ1-2
cdr3_nt: TGTGCCAGCAGTTTAGACAGCCGCTATGGCTACACCTTC
cdr3_aa: CASSLDSRYGYTF

clone_size: -
v_call: TRBV19
d_call: TRBD2
j_call: TRBJ2-7
cdr3_nt: TGTGCCAGTAGTACCGACGGGGGGGCTCACTACGAGCAGTACTTC
cdr3_aa: CASSTDGGAHYEQYF

clone_size: -
v_call: TRBV5-4
d_call: TRBD2
j_call: TRBJ2-3
cdr3_nt: TGTGCCAGCAGTACCAGGCCGGGAGGAAGCACAGATACGCAGTATTTT
cdr3_aa: CASSTRPGGSTDTQYF

clone_size: few
v_call: TRBV4-1
d_call: TRBD1
j_call: TRBJ2-7
cdr3_nt: TGCGCCAGCAGCCGAGGACAGGGGGCGCCCGAGCAGTACTTC
cdr3_aa: CASSRGQGAPEQYF

clone_size: -
v_call: TRBV5-6
d_call: -
j_call: TRBJ2-2
cdr3_nt: TGTGCCAGCAGCTTGTTGGAGCGTACCACGGGTACCGGGGAGCTGTTTTTT
cdr3_aa: CASSLLERTTGTGELFF

clone_size: once
v_call: TRBV28
d_call: TRBD1
j_call: TRBJ1-1
cdr3_nt: TGTGCCAGCAGTAGACAGGGGCACACTGAAGCTTTCTTT
cdr3_aa: CASSRQGHTEAFF

clone_size: -
v_call: TRBV9
d_call: -
j_call: TRBJ1-5
cdr3_nt: TGTGCCAGCAGCGTAGAGCCAGGGGATAATCAGCCCCAGCATTTT
cdr3_aa: CASSVEPGDNQPQHF

clone_size: few
v_call: TRBV5-6
d_call: -
j_call: TRBJ2-2
cdr3_nt: TGTGCCAGCAGCTTGGCTGTGGGGGAGCTGTTTTTT
cdr3_aa: CASSLAVGELFF

clone_size: -
v_call: TRBV13
d_call: TRBD1
j_call: TRBJ1-1
cdr3_nt: TGTGCCAGCAGCTTAGGCCCCGGGACAGGGACCGCTGAAGCTTTCTTT
cdr3_aa: CASSLGPGTGTAEAFF

clone_size: -
v_call: TRBV11-2
d_call: TRBD1
j_call: TRBJ2-2
cdr3_nt: TGTGCCAGCAAAGGGGACAGATCGAACACCGGGGAGCTGTTTTTT
cdr3_aa: CASKGDRSNTGELFF